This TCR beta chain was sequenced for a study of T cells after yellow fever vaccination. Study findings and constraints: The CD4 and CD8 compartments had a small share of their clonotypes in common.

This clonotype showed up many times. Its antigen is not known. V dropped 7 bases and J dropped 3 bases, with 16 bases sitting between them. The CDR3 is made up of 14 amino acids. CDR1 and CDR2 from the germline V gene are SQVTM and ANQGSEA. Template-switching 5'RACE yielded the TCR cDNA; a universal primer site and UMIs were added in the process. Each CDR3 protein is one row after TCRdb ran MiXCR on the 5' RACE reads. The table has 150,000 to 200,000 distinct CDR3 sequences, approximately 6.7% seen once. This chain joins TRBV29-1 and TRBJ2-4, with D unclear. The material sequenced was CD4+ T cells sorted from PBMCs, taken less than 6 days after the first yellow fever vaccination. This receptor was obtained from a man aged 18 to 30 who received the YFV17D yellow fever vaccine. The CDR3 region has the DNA TGCAGCGCCCCAAGGAGCCATTTCAAAAACATTCAGTACTTC. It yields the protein CSAPRSHFKNIQYF.